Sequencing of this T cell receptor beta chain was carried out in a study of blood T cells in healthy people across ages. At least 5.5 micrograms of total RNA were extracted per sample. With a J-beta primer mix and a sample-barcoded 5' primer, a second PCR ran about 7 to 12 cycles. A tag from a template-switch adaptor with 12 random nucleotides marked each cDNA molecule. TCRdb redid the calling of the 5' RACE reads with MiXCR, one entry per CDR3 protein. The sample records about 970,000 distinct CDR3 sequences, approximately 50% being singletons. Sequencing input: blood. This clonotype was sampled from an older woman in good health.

In nucleotides, the CDR3 is TGTGCCAGCAGTGCTCATAAGGACGAGCAGTACTTC. Protein: CASSAHKDEQYF. The chain has TRBV7-9 and TRBJ2-5; D uncertain. The J call is uncertain, as TRBJ2-7 better fits the DNA end. There are 12 residues in the CDR3. CDR1 and CDR2 (germline): SEHNR, FQNEAQ (reference sequence).